One and the same sample provided the 10 T cell receptor beta chains below, sequenced in a study of identical twins' blood T cells. TCRdb processed the 5' RACE reads anew with MiXCR; each CDR3 protein has one entry. In the table there are a few hundred thousand distinct CDR3 sequences, roughly 28% of which are singletons. Material: PBMCs. All receptors come from a woman between 18 and 55 years old in good health.

About this clonotype: It is likely a read error, because the conserved phenylalanine at the end of the CDR3 is missing. The chain employs TRBV3-1 and TRBJ2-4, with 11 bases that match TRBD2. V was clipped by 2 bases and J by 9 bases; unmatched bases: 0. Germline V CDR1 and CDR2: LGHDT, YNNKEL (reference sequence). The CDR3 consists of 13 residues. The CDR3 loop reads CASSQLAGGIQYL. DNA for the CDR3: TGTGCCAGCAGCCAACTAGCGGGAGGCATTCAGTACCTC.

A remark on this clonotype: A single base separates this from a much larger clone, so it may be a read error. The chain has TRBV6-2 or TRBV6-3 and TRBJ1-5; D not resolved. The germline V gene has CDR1 MNHEY and CDR2 SVGEGT. Trimming left V 0 bases short and J 15 bases short, with 9 bases between. This CDR3 comprises 11 residues. The CDR3 DNA follows: TGTGCCAGCAGTTACTCGGTGACACTGCATTTT. Protein: CASSYSVTLHF.

This clonotype has just a few counts. V usage is TRBV6-2 or TRBV6-3 and J usage is TRBJ1-2, with TRBD1 matching over 7 bases. Germline V gene lookup returns CDR1 MNHEY and CDR2 SVGEGT. The CDR3 runs 15 residues. The junction had 11 bases not matched to a gene; V was cut back by 6 bases and J by 4 bases. The CDR3 region is CASSMNRGLSYGYTF. CDR3 DNA sequence: TGTGCCAGCAGCATGAACAGGGGACTATCCTATGGCTACACCTTC.

The V gene is TRBV7-9, the J gene TRBJ1-1; TRBD1 matches 8 bases. Germline trimming cut 6 bases from V and 6 bases from J; bases unmatched to any gene: 9. Germline CDR1 is SEHNR and CDR2 is FQNEAQ (reference sequence). The CDR3 covers 14 residues. Here the CDR3 DNA reads TGTGCCAGCAGTCTTACAGGGGGGAGCGCTGAAGCTTTCTTT. This encodes CASSLTGGSAEAFF.

The chain employs TRBV12-5 and TRBJ1-1; 7 nucleotides align to TRBD1. Unmatched junction bases numbered 6, after V lost 2 bases and J lost 3 bases. The CDR3 runs 15 residues. Per germline, CDR1 LGHNT and CDR2 FRNRAP. CDR3 nucleotide sequence: TGTGCTAGTGGTTTGTCCGCAGGGGGGGACACTGAAGCTTTCTTT. This codes for CASGLSAGGDTEAFF.

V gene TRBV29-1 combines with J gene TRBJ1-1; the D gene is possibly TRBD1 (5 bases). The germline V gene has CDR1 SQVTM and CDR2 ANQGSEA. The CDR3 is made up of 11 amino acids. V lost 3 bases and J 8 bases, leaving 10 bases between the germline ends. The CDR3 bases are TGCAGCGTTGAGGAAGGGGTGGAAGCTTTCTTT. Translating it yields CSVEEGVEAFF.

The genes are TRBV12-3 or TRBV12-4 and TRBJ1-5; D is unclear. The CDR3 covers 13 residues. Trimming stripped 7 bases from V and 7 bases from J, with 14 bases between. The CDR3 region is CASTPGGNQPQHF. The CDR3 DNA reads TGTGCCAGCACCCCCGGCGGGAACCAGCCCCAGCATTTT.

This clonotype was seen more than once but under ten times. This chain connects TRBV6-5 to TRBJ2-1; TRBD2 agrees at 7 bases. J was trimmed by 6 bases and V by 5 bases; bases with no gene match: 10. The CDR3 is 15 amino acids. The V gene's germline CDR1 is MNHEY and CDR2 SVGAGI. The CDR3 protein is CASSQTSDQLNEQFF. The CDR3 nucleotides are TGTGCCAGCAGTCAAACTAGCGACCAACTCAATGAGCAGTTCTTC.

This rearrangement joins TRBV28 to TRBJ2-3; perhaps TRBD2 as D (6 bases). The V and J ends lost 5 bases and 5 bases respectively, with 20 bases between them. This CDR3 spans 16 amino acids. Germline V gene data show CDR1 as MDHEN and CDR2 as SYDVKM. The CDR3 DNA follows: TGTGCCAGCAGTCTCCCGGGAGAAGGGAGGAAAGATACGCAGTATTTT. This translates into CASSLPGEGRKDTQYF.

This clonotype was seen more than once but under ten times. A junction boundary mismatches the germline segment, possibly from a read error. The rearrangement uses TRBV6-6 and TRBJ2-7; no clear D gene. The CDR3 has 11 amino acids. The V gene's germline CDR1 is MNHNY and CDR2 SVGAGI (reference sequence). The CDR3 spells CASSHSGEQYF. The CDR3 DNA reads TGTGCCAGCAGTCACTCAGGAGAGCAGTACTTC.